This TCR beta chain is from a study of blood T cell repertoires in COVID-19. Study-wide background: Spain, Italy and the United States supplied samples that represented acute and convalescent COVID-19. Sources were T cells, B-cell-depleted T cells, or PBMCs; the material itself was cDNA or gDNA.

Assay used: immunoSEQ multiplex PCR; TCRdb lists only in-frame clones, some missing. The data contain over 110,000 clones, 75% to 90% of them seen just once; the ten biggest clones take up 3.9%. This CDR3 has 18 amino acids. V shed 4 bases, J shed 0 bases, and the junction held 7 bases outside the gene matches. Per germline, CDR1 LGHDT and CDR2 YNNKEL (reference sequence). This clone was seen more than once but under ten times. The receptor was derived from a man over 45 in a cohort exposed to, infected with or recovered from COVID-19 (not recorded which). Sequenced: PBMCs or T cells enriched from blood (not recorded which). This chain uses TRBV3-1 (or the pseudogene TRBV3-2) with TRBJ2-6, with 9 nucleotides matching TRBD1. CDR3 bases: TGTGCCAGCAGCCTGCGGACAGGGGCCCGCTCTGGGGCCAACGTCCTGACTTTC. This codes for CASSLRTGARSGANVLTF.